This TCR beta chain was observed in a study of Graves' ophthalmopathy and Graves' hyperthyroidism. The germline V gene encodes CDR1 MNHNS and CDR2 SASEGT. V lost 5 bases and J lost 1, with 15 bases in between. CDR3 length: 16 amino acids. RNA transcripts were the source from which TCR beta CDR3 regions were amplified. In the first round, RT-PCR was carried out with HTBI primers, and a multiplex PCR formed the second round. TCRdb analysed the multiplex PCR reads with MiXCR anew, one entry per CDR3 protein. The table has about 220,000 distinct CDR3 sequences, roughly 21% seen once. Study conclusions and caveats: As the model predicted ophthalmopathy progression, it achieved a sensitivity of 70% to 71% and a specificity of about 72%. Blood was where most expanded thyroid clonotypes above 0.001 frequency also turned up.

This clonotype was picked up a small number of times. The antigen is not known. The sequencing sample was made of peripheral blood. The chain recombines TRBV6-1 with TRBJ1-5; possible D gene TRBD1, 5 bases. This clonotype was obtained from a woman aged 45-59 years with Graves' ophthalmopathy. This CDR3 is CASSPWGDGSNQPQHF. The CDR3 DNA follows: TGTGCCAGCAGTCCATGGGGGGACGGGAGCAATCAGCCCCAGCATTTT.